A selection of T cell receptor beta chains follows, all from one sample in a study of T cells after yellow fever vaccination. TCRdb reprocessed the 5' RACE reads via MiXCR and lists one record per CDR3 protein. The sample has 550,000 or so distinct CDR3 sequences; over 15% are singletons. Sequencing used PBMCs, obtained 15 days after the yellow fever booster vaccination. These receptors were collected from a young man who received the YFV17D yellow fever vaccine. The CDR3 runs from the conserved cysteine through the conserved F or W. D genes are given only for firm matches. Some rows mark clone size as missing; the rest say once, few, many or name a class of expanded clone.

clone_size: few
v_call: TRBV28
d_call: -
j_call: TRBJ2-5
cdr3_aa: CASRTPGLNRETQYF
cdr3_nt: TGTGCCAGCAGGACCCCGGGACTCAACCGAGAGACCCAGTACTTC

clone_size: -
v_call: TRBV5-1
d_call: -
j_call: TRBJ2-7
cdr3_aa: CASSYIAGTLNYEQYF
cdr3_nt: TGCGCCAGCAGCTATATCGCCGGGACACTCAACTACGAGCAGTACTTC

clone_size: few
v_call: TRBV11-2
d_call: -
j_call: TRBJ2-1
cdr3_aa: CASRPGTGAREQFF
cdr3_nt: TGTGCCAGCAGACCCGGGACTGGGGCCAGAGAGCAGTTCTTC

clone_size: -
v_call: TRBV6-2/TRBV6-3
d_call: -
j_call: TRBJ2-7
cdr3_aa: CASSLRGTRTHF
cdr3_nt: TGTGCCAGCAGCCTCAGAGGAACCCGGACACACTTC

clone_size: few
v_call: TRBV6-4
d_call: TRBD2
j_call: TRBJ2-1
cdr3_aa: CASSDSLAGVSYNEQFF
cdr3_nt: TGTGCCAGCAGTGACTCACTAGCGGGAGTATCCTACAATGAGCAGTTCTTC

clone_size: once
v_call: TRBV7-9
d_call: -
j_call: TRBJ2-5
cdr3_aa: CASSPGRLSQETQYF
cdr3_nt: TGTGCCAGCAGCCCGGGACGCCTAAGTCAAGAGACCCAGTACTTC

clone_size: few
v_call: TRBV20-1
d_call: -
j_call: TRBJ2-7
cdr3_aa: CSARDPGLAPDEQYF
cdr3_nt: TGCAGTGCTAGAGATCCGGGGCTCGCTCCTGACGAGCAGTACTTC

clone_size: few
v_call: TRBV6-2/TRBV6-3
d_call: -
j_call: TRBJ2-3
cdr3_aa: CASSSFGREPVDTQYF
cdr3_nt: TGTGCCAGCAGTTCCTTTGGCCGGGAGCCTGTAGATACGCAGTATTTT

clone_size: -
v_call: TRBV5-1
d_call: -
j_call: TRBJ2-7
cdr3_aa: CASGETYEQYF
cdr3_nt: TGCGCCAGTGGGGAGACCTACGAGCAGTACTTC

clone_size: few
v_call: TRBV7-2
d_call: -
j_call: TRBJ2-5
cdr3_aa: CASSLFGPQETQYF
cdr3_nt: TGTGCCAGCAGCTTATTTGGGCCTCAAGAGACCCAGTACTTC

clone_size: few
v_call: TRBV21-1
d_call: -
j_call: TRBJ2-7
cdr3_aa: CASSQRRDGPRYEQYF
cdr3_nt: TGTGCCAGCAGCCAACGACGGGACGGCCCTCGGTACGAGCAGTACTTC

clone_size: -
v_call: TRBV5-1
d_call: -
j_call: TRBJ2-7
cdr3_aa: CASSLRRGGSVEQYF
cdr3_nt: TGCGCCAGCAGCCTCCGCAGGGGTGGAAGCGTCGAGCAGTACTTC

clone_size: -
v_call: TRBV7-9
d_call: -
j_call: TRBJ2-5
cdr3_aa: CASSITRAQYF
cdr3_nt: TGTGCCAGCAGCATAACCCGGGCCCAGTACTTC

clone_size: once
v_call: TRBV15
d_call: TRBD2
j_call: TRBJ2-1
cdr3_aa: CATSRGGLAFNEQFF
cdr3_nt: TGTGCCACCAGCAGAGGCGGACTAGCGTTCAATGAGCAGTTCTTC

clone_size: -
v_call: TRBV20-1
d_call: TRBD2
j_call: TRBJ2-5
cdr3_aa: CSASRAGGETQYF
cdr3_nt: TGCAGTGCTAGCAGAGCGGGAGGCGAGACCCAGTACTTC

clone_size: -
v_call: TRBV28
d_call: -
j_call: TRBJ2-3
cdr3_aa: CASSSFADTQYF
cdr3_nt: TGTGCCAGCAGTTCGTTTGCAGATACGCAGTATTTT

clone_size: -
v_call: TRBV4-2
d_call: TRBD2
j_call: TRBJ2-1
cdr3_aa: CASSQERLAEQFF
cdr3_nt: TGTGCCAGCAGCCAAGAGAGACTAGCCGAGCAGTTCTTC

clone_size: -
v_call: TRBV30
d_call: TRBD1
j_call: TRBJ2-2
cdr3_aa: CASRRTGANTGELFF
cdr3_nt: TGTGCCTCCCGGAGGACAGGGGCGAACACCGGGGAGCTGTTTTTT

clone_size: many
v_call: TRBV5-4
d_call: TRBD2
j_call: TRBJ2-5
cdr3_aa: CASSLRLAGGQETQYF
cdr3_nt: TGTGCCAGCAGCTTGCGACTAGCGGGAGGACAAGAGACCCAGTACTTC

clone_size: few
v_call: TRBV7-9
d_call: -
j_call: TRBJ2-5
cdr3_aa: CASSPSSYQETQYF
cdr3_nt: TGTGCCAGCAGCCCGTCGTCTTATCAAGAGACCCAGTACTTC

clone_size: -
v_call: TRBV3-1
d_call: TRBD1
j_call: TRBJ2-1
cdr3_aa: CASSQVVAGGNEQFF
cdr3_nt: TGTGCCAGCAGCCAAGTAGTGGCAGGGGGCAATGAGCAGTTCTTC

clone_size: few
v_call: TRBV20-1
d_call: -
j_call: TRBJ2-3
cdr3_aa: CSARWDQVFTDTQYF
cdr3_nt: TGCAGTGCTAGATGGGATCAGGTTTTCACAGATACGCAGTATTTT

clone_size: few
v_call: TRBV9
d_call: -
j_call: TRBJ2-7
cdr3_aa: CASSVSGDKSYEQYF
cdr3_nt: TGTGCCAGCAGCGTCAGCGGAGACAAGTCTTACGAGCAGTACTTC

clone_size: -
v_call: TRBV20-1
d_call: -
j_call: TRBJ2-2
cdr3_aa: CSAGVRNTGELFF
cdr3_nt: TGCAGTGCAGGGGTTAGGAACACCGGGGAGCTGTTTTTT

clone_size: few
v_call: TRBV7-2
d_call: -
j_call: TRBJ2-7
cdr3_aa: CASSLIEDSREQYF
cdr3_nt: TGTGCCAGCAGCTTAATAGAGGACTCGCGAGAGCAGTACTTC

clone_size: -
v_call: TRBV6-1
d_call: -
j_call: TRBJ2-1
cdr3_aa: CASRPTLTTYNEQFF
cdr3_nt: TGTGCCAGCAGGCCAACGTTGACCACCTACAATGAGCAGTTCTTC

clone_size: few
v_call: TRBV20-1
d_call: TRBD2
j_call: TRBJ2-1
cdr3_aa: CSGGFRTSGDEQFF
cdr3_nt: TGCAGTGGGGGTTTTAGGACTAGCGGCGATGAGCAGTTCTTC

clone_size: -
v_call: TRBV11-2
d_call: TRBD2
j_call: TRBJ2-3
cdr3_aa: CASSLPPWKSSSGRRTDTQYF
cdr3_nt: TGTGCCAGCAGCCTACCACCCTGGAAGAGTTCTAGCGGGAGACGGACAGATACGCAGTATTTT

clone_size: few
v_call: TRBV27
d_call: -
j_call: TRBJ2-7
cdr3_aa: CASSLTLPFTGNEQYF
cdr3_nt: TGTGCCAGCAGTCTCACCCTCCCCTTTACAGGGAACGAGCAGTACTTC

clone_size: many
v_call: TRBV7-2
d_call: TRBD2
j_call: TRBJ2-5
cdr3_aa: CASSRLAGEETQYF
cdr3_nt: TGTGCCAGCAGCCGACTAGCGGGAGAAGAGACCCAGTACTTC

clone_size: few
v_call: TRBV27
d_call: -
j_call: TRBJ2-5
cdr3_aa: CASSLQGTRETQYF
cdr3_nt: TGTGCCAGCAGTTTACAGGGTACTCGGGAGACCCAGTACTTC

clone_size: -
v_call: TRBV20-1
d_call: TRBD2
j_call: TRBJ2-1
cdr3_aa: CSAVQTSGGPDEQFF
cdr3_nt: TGCAGTGCCGTTCAGACTAGCGGAGGGCCAGATGAGCAGTTCTTC

clone_size: -
v_call: TRBV12-3/TRBV12-4
d_call: -
j_call: TRBJ2-7
cdr3_aa: CASSYYSSYEQYF
cdr3_nt: TGTGCCAGCAGTTATTACAGCTCCTACGAGCAGTACTTC

clone_size: few
v_call: TRBV20-1
d_call: TRBD2
j_call: TRBJ2-1
cdr3_aa: CSAREGSAGGEQFF
cdr3_nt: TGCAGTGCTAGAGAGGGATCCGCGGGAGGTGAGCAGTTCTTC

clone_size: few
v_call: TRBV11-1
d_call: -
j_call: TRBJ2-2
cdr3_aa: CASSLLGGIDTGELFF
cdr3_nt: TGTGCCAGCAGCTTGTTAGGGGGGATCGACACCGGGGAGCTGTTTTTT

clone_size: -
v_call: TRBV11-3
d_call: TRBD1
j_call: TRBJ2-1
cdr3_aa: CASSRDRVKSEQFF
cdr3_nt: TGTGCCAGCAGCCGGGACAGGGTCAAGAGTGAGCAGTTCTTC

clone_size: few
v_call: TRBV5-1
d_call: TRBD2
j_call: TRBJ2-1
cdr3_aa: CASSPGTSGRARQFF
cdr3_nt: TGCGCCAGCAGCCCCGGGACTAGCGGGAGGGCCAGGCAGTTCTTC

clone_size: few
v_call: TRBV6-5
d_call: -
j_call: TRBJ2-7
cdr3_aa: CASSYFDEQYF
cdr3_nt: TGTGCCAGCAGTTACTTCGACGAGCAGTACTTC

clone_size: -
v_call: TRBV18
d_call: -
j_call: TRBJ1-1
cdr3_aa: CASSPPNSDGTEAFF
cdr3_nt: TGTGCCAGCTCACCACCGAATAGCGATGGCACTGAAGCTTTCTTT

clone_size: -
v_call: TRBV24-1
d_call: -
j_call: TRBJ2-1
cdr3_aa: CATSDYTGPYNEQFF
cdr3_nt: TGTGCCACCAGTGATTACACCGGCCCCTACAATGAGCAGTTCTTC